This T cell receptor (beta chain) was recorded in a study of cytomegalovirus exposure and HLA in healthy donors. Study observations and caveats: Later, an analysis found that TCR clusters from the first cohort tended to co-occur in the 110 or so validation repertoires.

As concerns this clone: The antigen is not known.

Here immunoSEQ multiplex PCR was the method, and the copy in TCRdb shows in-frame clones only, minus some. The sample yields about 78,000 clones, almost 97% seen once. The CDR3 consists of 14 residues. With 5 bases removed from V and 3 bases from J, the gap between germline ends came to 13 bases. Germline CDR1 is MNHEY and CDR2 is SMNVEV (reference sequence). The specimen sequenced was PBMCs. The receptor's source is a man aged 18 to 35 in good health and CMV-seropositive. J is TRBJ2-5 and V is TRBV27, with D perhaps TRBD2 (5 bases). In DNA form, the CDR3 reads TGTGCCAGCAGTCCAGACTACGGGGAAGAGACCCAGTACTTC. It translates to CASSPDYGEETQYF.